The clone carrying this T cell receptor (beta chain) was observed a few times. No antigen is known for it. Template material for amplifying TCR beta CDR3 regions consisted of RNA transcripts. Primed by the HTBI set, a first-round RT-PCR was run on the TCR CDR3. TCRdb used MiXCR to reprocess the multiplex PCR reads, holding one entry per CDR3 protein. The sample gives around 520,000 distinct CDR3 sequences, around 15% of which show up once; approximately 13% is in the top ten. The sample is drawn from a study of T cells in Graves' hyperthyroidism and ophthalmopathy. Study results and limitations: Most thyroid clonotypes expanded above 0.001 were also detected in blood.

The receptor's source is a woman between 40 and 55 years old with Graves' hyperthyroidism. The specimen sequenced was blood.

CDR3 DNA sequence: TGTGCCAGCAGCCAAGACTGGGGGGCTGCCGAGACCCAGTACTTC. This encodes CASSQDWGAAETQYF. The gene calls are TRBV3-1 and TRBJ2-5; the D call may be TRBD1 or TRBD2 (6 bases each). Germline V gives CDR1 LGHDT, CDR2 YNNKEL (reference sequence). This CDR3 comprises 15 residues. Trimming cost V 0 bases and J 5 bases, with 13 bases left between them.